This T cell receptor beta chain stems from a study of blood T cell repertoires in COVID-19. Looking at the study overall: Sites in the United States, Italy and Spain provided acute and convalescent COVID-19 samples. The analysed material was cDNA or gDNA that came from T cells, B-cell-depleted T cells, or PBMCs.

CDR3 size: 15 residues. V gave up 2 bases and J gave up 1 base, with 8 bases separating them. Germline CDR1 and CDR2: MGHDK and SYGVNS. Original data processing: Estimation of nucleated cell counts relied on the amplification of reference gene primers. Only in-frame clones appear in the TCRdb table, and some are missing; sequencing was by immunoSEQ multiplex PCR. V and J calls and clone size are given by that table; D and trimming were obtained from the DNA. In the table there are about 260,000 clones, about 89% of which are singletons. Sequenced sample: peripheral blood. The chain carries TRBV25-1 and TRBJ1-4; D is undetermined. This receptor was obtained from a woman in her forties who had recovered from COVID-19. This CDR3 is CASSEGGRTNEKLFF. DNA of the CDR3: TGTGCCAGCAGTGAAGGTGGCAGAACTAATGAAAAACTGTTTTTT. Full variable domain (rest looked up from reference TRBV25-1 and TRBJ1-4): EADIYQTPRYLVIGTGKKITLECSQTMGHDKMYWYQQDPGMELHLIHYSYGVNSTEKGDLSSESTVSRIRTEHFPLTLESARPSHTSQYLCASSEGGRTNEKLFFGSGTQLSVL.